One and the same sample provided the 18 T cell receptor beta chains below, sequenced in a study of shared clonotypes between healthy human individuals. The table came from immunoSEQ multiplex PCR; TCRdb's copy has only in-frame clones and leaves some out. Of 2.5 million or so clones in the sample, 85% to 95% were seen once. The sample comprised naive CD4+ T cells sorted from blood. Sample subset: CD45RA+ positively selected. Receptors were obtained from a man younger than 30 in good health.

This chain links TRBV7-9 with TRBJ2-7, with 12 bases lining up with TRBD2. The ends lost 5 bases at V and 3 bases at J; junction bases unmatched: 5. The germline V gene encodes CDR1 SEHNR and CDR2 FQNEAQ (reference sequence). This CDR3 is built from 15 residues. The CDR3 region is CASSPRGLAGYEQYF. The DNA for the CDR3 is TGTGCCAGCAGCCCCCGGGGACTAGCGGGCTACGAGCAGTACTTC.

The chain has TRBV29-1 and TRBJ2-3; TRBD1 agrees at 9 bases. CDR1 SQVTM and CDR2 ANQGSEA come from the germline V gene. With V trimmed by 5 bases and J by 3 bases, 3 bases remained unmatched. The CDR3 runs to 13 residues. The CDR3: CSVRDRVTDTQYF. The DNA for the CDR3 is TGCAGCGTTCGGGACAGGGTGACAGATACGCAGTATTTT.

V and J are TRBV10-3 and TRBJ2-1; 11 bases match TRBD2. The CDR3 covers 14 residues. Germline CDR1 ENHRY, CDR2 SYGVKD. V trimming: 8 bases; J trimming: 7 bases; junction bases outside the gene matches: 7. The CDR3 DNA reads TGTGCCATCGGGTCGACTAGCGGGGTGAATGAGCAGTTCTTC. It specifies CAIGSTSGVNEQFF.

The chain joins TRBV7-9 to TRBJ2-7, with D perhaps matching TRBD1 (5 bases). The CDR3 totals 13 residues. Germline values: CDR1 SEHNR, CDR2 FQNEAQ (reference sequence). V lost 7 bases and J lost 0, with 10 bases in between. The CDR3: CASKDSRSYEQYF. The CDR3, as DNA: TGTGCCAGCAAAGACAGCCGCTCCTACGAGCAGTACTTC.

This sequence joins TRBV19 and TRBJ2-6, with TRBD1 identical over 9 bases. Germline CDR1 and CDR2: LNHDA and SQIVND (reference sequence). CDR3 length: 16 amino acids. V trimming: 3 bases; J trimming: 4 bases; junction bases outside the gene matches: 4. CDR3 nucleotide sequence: TGTGCCAGTAGTATGGGGACAGGGTACGGGGCCAACGTCCTGACTTTC. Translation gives CASSMGTGYGANVLTF.

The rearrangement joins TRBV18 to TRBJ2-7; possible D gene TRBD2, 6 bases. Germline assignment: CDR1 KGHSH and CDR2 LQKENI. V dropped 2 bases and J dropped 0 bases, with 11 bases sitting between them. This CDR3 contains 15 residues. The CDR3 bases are TGTGCCAGCTCACCAGAGGCGGGGCCCTCCTACGAGCAGTACTTC. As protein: CASSPEAGPSYEQYF. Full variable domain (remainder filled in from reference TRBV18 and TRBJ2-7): NAGVMQNPRHLVRRRGQEARLRCSPMKGHSHVYWYRQLPEEGLKFMVYLQKENIIDESGMPKERFSAEFPKEGPSILRIQQVVRGDSAAYFCASSPEAGPSYEQYFGPGTRLTVT.

CDR3 bases: TGCAGCGTTGATAGGGCCCAAGAGACCCAGTACTTC. Encoded protein: CSVDRAQETQYF. The rearrangement uses TRBV29-1 and TRBJ2-5; D is ambiguous. Trimming pared 3 bases from V and 1 base from J, leaving 6 bases between. Germline V gives CDR1 SQVTM, CDR2 ANQGSEA. The CDR3 extends over 12 amino acids.

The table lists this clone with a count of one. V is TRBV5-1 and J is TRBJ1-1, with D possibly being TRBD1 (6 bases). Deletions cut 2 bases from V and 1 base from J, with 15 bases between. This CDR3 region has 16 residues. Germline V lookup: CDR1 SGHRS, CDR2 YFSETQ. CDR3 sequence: CASSFTGSLANTEAFF. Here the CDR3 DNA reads TGCGCCAGCAGCTTCACAGGGAGCCTTGCGAACACTGAAGCTTTCTTT.

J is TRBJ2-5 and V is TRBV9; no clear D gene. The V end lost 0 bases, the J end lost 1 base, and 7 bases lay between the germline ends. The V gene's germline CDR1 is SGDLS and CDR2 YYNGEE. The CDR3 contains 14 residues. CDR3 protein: CASSVGNIQETQYF. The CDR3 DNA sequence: TGTGCCAGCAGCGTAGGGAACATCCAAGAGACCCAGTACTTC.

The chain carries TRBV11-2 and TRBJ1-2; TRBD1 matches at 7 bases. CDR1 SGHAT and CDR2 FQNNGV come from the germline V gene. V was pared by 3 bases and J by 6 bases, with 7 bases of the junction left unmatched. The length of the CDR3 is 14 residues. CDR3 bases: TGTGCCAGCAGCTTGACAGGGTGGTCAGATGGCTACACCTTC. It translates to CASSLTGWSDGYTF.

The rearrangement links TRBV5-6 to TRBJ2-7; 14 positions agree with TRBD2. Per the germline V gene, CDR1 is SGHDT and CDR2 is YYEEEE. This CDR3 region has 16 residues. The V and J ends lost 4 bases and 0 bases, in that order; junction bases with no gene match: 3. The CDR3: CASSAGTSGSSYEQYF. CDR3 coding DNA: TGTGCCAGCAGCGCAGGGACTAGCGGGAGCTCCTACGAGCAGTACTTC.

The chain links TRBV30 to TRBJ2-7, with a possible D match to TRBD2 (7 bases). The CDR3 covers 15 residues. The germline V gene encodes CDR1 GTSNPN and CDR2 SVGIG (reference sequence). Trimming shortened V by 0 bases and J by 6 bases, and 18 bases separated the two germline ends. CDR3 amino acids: CAWSVLRGGAAEQYF. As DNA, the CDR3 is TGTGCCTGGAGTGTCTTGAGGGGGGGGGCTGCCGAGCAGTACTTC.

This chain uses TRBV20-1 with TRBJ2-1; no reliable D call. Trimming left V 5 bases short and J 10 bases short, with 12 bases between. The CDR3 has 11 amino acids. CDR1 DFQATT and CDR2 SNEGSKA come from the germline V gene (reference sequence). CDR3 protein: CSAFPLEEQFF. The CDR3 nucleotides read TGCAGTGCTTTTCCATTGGAAGAGCAGTTCTTC.

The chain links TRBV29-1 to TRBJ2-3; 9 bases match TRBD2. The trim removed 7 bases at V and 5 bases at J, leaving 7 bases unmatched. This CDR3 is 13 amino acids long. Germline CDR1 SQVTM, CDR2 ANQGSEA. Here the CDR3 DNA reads TGCAGCGCCAAGGGACTAGCCGTAGATACGCAGTATTTT. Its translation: CSAKGLAVDTQYF.

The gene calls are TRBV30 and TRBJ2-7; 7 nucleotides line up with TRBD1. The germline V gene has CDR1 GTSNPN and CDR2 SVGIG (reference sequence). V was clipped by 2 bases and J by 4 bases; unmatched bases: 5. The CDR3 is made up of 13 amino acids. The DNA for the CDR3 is TGTGCCTGGAGTAGGAACAGGGGTTACGAGCAGTACTTC. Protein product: CAWSRNRGYEQYF.

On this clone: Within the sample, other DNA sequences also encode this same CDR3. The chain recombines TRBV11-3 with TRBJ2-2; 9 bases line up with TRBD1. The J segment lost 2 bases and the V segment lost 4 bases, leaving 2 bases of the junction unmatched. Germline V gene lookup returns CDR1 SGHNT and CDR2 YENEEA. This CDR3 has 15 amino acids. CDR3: CASSSGQGNTGELFF. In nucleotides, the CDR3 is TGTGCCAGCAGCTCGGGACAGGGTAACACCGGGGAGCTGTTTTTT.

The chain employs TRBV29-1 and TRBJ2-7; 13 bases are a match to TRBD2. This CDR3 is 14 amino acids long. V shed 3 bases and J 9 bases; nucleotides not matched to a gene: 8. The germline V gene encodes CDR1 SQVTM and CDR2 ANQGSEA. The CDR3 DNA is TGCAGCGTTGAGACTAGCGGGAGGAAATCAAGGCAGTACTTC. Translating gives CSVETSGRKSRQYF.

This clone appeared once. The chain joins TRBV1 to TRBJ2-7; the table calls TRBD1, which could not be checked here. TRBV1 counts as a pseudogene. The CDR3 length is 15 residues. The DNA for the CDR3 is TGCACCAGCAGCCTGGGACAGGGGCCTTCCTACGAGCAGTACTTC. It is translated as CTSSLGQGPSYEQYF.